This T cell receptor (beta chain) appears in the sequencing data of a study of blood T cell repertoires in COVID-19 (dated by TCRdb to the early 2020s). With regard to the full study: Samples covering the acute and convalescent phases of COVID-19 were provided by collaborators in the United States, Italy and Spain. The repertoires were released in a freely available public database intended as a resource for research on the immune response to SARS-CoV-2. Sample metadata almost always included a de-identified subject ID, COVID-19 status, age in years and sex. Samples came from the ongoing ImmuneRACE study (first 160 participants) plus 1,254 subjects from 6 global collaborators. The dataset comprised deeply sampled blood TCRbeta repertoires from subjects exposed to, actively infected with, or recovered from COVID-19. Where HLA class I and class II types were available, the types were taken from metadata supplied by the sample provider, not from assay-based typing. The material from the prospective study consisted of cDNA or gDNA derived from T cells, B-cell-depleted T cells, or PBMCs. General study outcomes and caveats: Clinical and demographic metadata were provided uncurated, with the amount varying by source and participant.

Whole blood was collected in K2EDTA tubes by collaborating institutions according to the institutions' own protocols. Collaborator samples were shipped for TCRbeta analysis as frozen whole blood, isolated PBMCs, or DNA extracted from either sample type. The immunoSEQ Assay, a bias-controlled multiplex PCR, was used to amplify TCRbeta CDR3 regions from genomic DNA. Concerning the study's data processing: Nucleated cell counts per sample were estimated from amplification of reference gene primers within the assay. Sequence reads were collapsed and filtered to measure the absolute abundance of every unique TCRbeta CDR3 rearrangement. For each sample, productive Simpson clonality was calculated as the square root of Simpson's diversity index over productive rearrangements. TCRdb carries this immuneACCESS record with in-frame sequences only. Its versions omit some clonotypes, under half of them owing to an unresolved V gene in the studies checked, with the rest unexplained. V, J and clone size reflect that table, while D and trimming were determined from the DNA. Across this sample there are approximately 100,000 clones, with roughly 76% seen only once. In total, the top ten clones hold 10% of the sample.

This clone was counted a single time. The specificity of this receptor is unknown. The sample holds no much larger clone one base away, and base qualities are not on file. The TCR originated in a human donor in a cohort sampled during active COVID-19. The source material was peripheral blood.

This receptor has the CDR3 CASSLAQTVTYEQYF. The nucleotides read TGTGCCAGCAGCTTAGCGCAGACAGTCACCTACGAGCAGTACTTC. The rearranged chain carries TRBV7-8 and TRBJ2-7; TRBD1 might be the D gene, on 5 matching bases. The V end loses 0 bases and the J end loses 2 bases, and a stretch of 11 bases separates them. The germline V gene sets CDR1 to SGHVS and CDR2 to FQNEAQ. Counted from cysteine to phenylalanine, this CDR3 has 15 amino acids. The entry retains the CDR3 DNA only, 45 bases that are in frame from base 1. The entire variable domain, with the stretches around the CDR3 drawn from the reference TRBV7-8 and TRBJ2-7 proteins, is GAGVSQSPRYKVAKRGQDVALRCDPISGHVSLFWYQQALGQGPEFLTYFQNEAQLDKSGLPSDRFFAERPEGSVSTLKIQRTQQEDSAVYLCASSLAQTVTYEQYFGPGTRLTVT.